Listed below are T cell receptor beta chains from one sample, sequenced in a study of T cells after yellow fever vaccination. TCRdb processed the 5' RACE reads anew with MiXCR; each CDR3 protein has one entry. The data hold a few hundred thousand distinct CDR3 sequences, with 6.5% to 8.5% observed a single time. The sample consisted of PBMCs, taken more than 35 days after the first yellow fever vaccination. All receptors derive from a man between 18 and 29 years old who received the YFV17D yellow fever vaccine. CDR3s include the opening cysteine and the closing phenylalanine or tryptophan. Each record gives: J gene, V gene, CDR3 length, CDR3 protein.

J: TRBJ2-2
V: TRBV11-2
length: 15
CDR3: CASSLDIRKAGELFF

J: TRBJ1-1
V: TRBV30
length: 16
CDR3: CAWRGGEPGALLEAFF

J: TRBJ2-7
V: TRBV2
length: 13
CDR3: CASRVTGSYEQYF

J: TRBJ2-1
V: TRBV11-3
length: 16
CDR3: CASSLVAGVRTNEQFF

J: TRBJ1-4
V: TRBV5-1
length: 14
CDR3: CASSRGVTNEKLFF

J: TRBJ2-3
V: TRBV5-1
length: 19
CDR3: CASSWGLAGGDRITDTQYF

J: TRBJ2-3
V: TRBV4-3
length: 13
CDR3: CASRAGGGITQYF

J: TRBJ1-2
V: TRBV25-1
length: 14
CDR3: CASRSAGRNYGYTF

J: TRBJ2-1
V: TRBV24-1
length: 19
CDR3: CATSAGPGLAGGWTNEQFF

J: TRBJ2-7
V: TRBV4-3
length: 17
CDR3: CASSQHRGVTLAYEQYF

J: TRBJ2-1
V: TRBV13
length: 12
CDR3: CASSLNLGTPFF

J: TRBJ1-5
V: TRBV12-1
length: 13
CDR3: CASSFHCRQPQHF

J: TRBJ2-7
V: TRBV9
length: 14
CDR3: CASSLTSGAYEQYF

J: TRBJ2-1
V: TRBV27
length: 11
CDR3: CASSLGLEQFF

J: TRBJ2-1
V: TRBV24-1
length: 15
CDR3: CATSNTLGIYNEQFF

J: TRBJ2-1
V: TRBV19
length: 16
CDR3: CASSIGGRTGEDEQFF

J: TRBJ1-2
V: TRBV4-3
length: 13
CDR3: CASSQGRGHGYTF

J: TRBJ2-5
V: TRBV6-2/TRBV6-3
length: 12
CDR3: CAHGGAEETQYF

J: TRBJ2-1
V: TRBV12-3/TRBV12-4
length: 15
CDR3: CASSRGTSGAHEQFF

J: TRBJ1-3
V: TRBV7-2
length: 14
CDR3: CASSQGAAGNTIYF

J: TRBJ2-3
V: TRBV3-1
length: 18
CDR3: CATSQDIPSVAGADTQYF

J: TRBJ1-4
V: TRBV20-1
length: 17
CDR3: CSARDVWAAELNEKLFF

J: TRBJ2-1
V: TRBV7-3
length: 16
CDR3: CASSPQSGGAGSEQFF

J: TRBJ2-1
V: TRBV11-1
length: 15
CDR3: CASTPRTGSYNEQFF

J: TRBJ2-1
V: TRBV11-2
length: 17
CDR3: CASSYLILAGGTNEQFF

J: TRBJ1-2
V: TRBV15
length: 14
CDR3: CATSRSPNTYGYTF